The source of this T cell receptor beta chain is a study of Graves' ophthalmopathy and Graves' hyperthyroidism. Findings and caveats of the study: Discrimination between ophthalmopathy and stable hyperthyroidism by a 13-signature model showed 85% to 90% sensitivity and almost 83% specificity.

This clonotype has a count of ten or more. Its antigen is unknown. With 2 bases removed from V and 7 bases from J, the gap between germline ends came to 12 bases. Germline lookup yields CDR1 MNHEY and CDR2 SVGEGT. There are 14 residues in the CDR3. TCR beta CDR3 amplification used RNA transcripts. Investigators did first-round RT-PCR with HTBI primers, then second-round multiplex PCR. TCRdb fed the multiplex PCR reads into MiXCR, producing one record per CDR3 protein. The sample holds a few hundred thousand distinct CDR3 sequences, over 15% seen once. Patients were diagnosed from clinical symptoms, serum thyroxine, TRAb, thyroid ultrasound and orbital computed tomography.

This chain uses TRBV6-2 or TRBV6-3 with TRBJ1-5; D gene ambiguous. The receptor's source is a young woman with stable Graves' hyperthyroidism. Sequences were obtained from peripheral blood. The CDR3: CASSYQPSGQPQHF. Written as DNA, the CDR3 is TGTGCCAGCAGTTACCAGCCTAGTGGGCAGCCCCAGCATTTT.